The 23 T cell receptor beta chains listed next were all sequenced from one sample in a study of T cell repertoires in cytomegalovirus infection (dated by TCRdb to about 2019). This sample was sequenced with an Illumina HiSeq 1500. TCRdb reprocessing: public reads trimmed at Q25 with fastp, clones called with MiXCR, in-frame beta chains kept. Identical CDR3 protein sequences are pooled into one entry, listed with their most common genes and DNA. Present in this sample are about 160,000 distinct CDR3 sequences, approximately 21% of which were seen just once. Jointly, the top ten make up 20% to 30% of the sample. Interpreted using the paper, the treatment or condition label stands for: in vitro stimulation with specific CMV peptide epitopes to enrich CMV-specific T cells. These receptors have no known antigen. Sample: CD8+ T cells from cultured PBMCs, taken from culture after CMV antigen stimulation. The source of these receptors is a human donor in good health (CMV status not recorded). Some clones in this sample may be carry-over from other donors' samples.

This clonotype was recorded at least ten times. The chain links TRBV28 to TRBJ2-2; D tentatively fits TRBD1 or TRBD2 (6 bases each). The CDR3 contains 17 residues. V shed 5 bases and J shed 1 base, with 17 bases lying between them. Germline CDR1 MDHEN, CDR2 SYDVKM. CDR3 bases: TGTGCCAGCAGTCAAATGTTAAGGGGGGAGAACACCGGGGAGCTGTTTTTT. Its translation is CASSQMLRGENTGELFF.

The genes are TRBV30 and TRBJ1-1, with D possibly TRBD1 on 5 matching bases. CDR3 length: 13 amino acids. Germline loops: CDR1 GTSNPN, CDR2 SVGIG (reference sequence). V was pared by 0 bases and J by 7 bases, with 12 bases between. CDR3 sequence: CAWSVTGIGEAFF. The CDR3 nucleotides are TGTGCCTGGAGTGTTACAGGAATCGGTGAAGCTTTCTTT.

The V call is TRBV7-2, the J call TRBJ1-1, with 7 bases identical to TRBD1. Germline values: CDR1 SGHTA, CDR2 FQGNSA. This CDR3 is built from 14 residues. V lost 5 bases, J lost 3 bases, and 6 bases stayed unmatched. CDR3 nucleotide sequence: TGTGCCAGCAGCCCTCGGACAGGCTACACTGAAGCTTTCTTT. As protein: CASSPRTGYTEAFF.

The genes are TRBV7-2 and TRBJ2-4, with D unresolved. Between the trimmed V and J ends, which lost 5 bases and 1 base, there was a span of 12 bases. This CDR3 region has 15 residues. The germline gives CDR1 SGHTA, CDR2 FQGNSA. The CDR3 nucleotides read TGTGCCAGCAGCCCCGTTCATCGGGCCAAAAACATTCAGTACTTC. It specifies CASSPVHRAKNIQYF.

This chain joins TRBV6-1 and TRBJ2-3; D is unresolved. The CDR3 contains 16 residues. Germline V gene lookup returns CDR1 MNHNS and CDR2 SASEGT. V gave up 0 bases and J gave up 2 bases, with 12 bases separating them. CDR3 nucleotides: TGTGCCAGCAGTGAAGCGTGGGCGGTTCTCACAGATACGCAGTATTTT. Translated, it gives CASSEAWAVLTDTQYF.

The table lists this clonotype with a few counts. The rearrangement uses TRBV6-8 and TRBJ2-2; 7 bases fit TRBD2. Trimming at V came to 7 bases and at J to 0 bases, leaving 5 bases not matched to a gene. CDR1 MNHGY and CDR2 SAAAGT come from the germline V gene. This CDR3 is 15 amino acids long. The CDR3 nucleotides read TGTGCCAGCATTTCCGGGGGGTCGAACACCGGGGAGCTGTTTTTT. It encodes CASISGGSNTGELFF.

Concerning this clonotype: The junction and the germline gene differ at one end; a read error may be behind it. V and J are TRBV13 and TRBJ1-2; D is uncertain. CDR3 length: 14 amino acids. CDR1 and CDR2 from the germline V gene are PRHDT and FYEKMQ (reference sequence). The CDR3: CASRLGSSNYGYTF. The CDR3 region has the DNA TGTGCCAGCAGGTTAGGCAGTTCTAACTATGGCTACACCTTC.

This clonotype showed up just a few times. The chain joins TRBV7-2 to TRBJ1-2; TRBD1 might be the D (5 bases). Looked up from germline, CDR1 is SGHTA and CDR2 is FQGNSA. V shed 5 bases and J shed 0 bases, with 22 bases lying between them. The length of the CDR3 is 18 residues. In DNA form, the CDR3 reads TGTGCCAGCAGCCAACCCCTACTCCAGACAGCACCTAACTATGGCTACACCTTC. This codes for CASSQPLLQTAPNYGYTF.

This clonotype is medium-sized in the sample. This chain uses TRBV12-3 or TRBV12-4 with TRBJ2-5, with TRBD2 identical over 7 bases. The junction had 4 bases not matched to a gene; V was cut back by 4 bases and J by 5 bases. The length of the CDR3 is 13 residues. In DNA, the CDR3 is TGTGCCAGCAGTTCGGGACTATGGGAGACCCAGTACTTC. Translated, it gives CASSSGLWETQYF.

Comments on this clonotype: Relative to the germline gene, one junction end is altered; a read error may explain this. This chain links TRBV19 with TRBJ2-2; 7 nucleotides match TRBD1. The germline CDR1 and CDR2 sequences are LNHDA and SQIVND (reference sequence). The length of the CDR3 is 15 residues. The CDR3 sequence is CTSSTGTANTGELFF. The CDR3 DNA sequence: TGTACCAGTAGTACGGGGACAGCAAACACCGGGGAGCTGTTTTTT.

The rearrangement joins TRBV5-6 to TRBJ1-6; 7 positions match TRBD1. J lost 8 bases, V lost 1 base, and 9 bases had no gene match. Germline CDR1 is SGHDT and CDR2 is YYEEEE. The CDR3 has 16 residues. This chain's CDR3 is CASSLRRQGIYSPLHF. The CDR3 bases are TGTGCCAGCAGCTTGAGGAGACAGGGTATTTATTCACCCCTCCACTTT.

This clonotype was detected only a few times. CDR3 amino acids: CASSLQAPDRAFF. The DNA for the CDR3 is TGTGCCAGCAGCCTCCAAGCCCCAGACCGAGCTTTCTTT. The chain links TRBV7-2 to TRBJ1-1, with D unclear. The V end lost 5 bases, the J end lost 10 bases, and 17 bases lay between the germline ends. This CDR3 contains 13 residues. Per the germline V gene, CDR1 is SGHTA and CDR2 is FQGNSA.

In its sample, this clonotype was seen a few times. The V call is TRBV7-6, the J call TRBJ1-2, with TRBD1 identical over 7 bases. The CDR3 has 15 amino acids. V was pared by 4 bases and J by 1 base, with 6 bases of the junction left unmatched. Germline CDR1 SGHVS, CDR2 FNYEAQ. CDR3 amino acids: CASSSRDSRNYGYTF. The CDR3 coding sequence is TGTGCCAGCAGCTCCCGGGACAGTCGTAACTATGGCTACACCTTC.

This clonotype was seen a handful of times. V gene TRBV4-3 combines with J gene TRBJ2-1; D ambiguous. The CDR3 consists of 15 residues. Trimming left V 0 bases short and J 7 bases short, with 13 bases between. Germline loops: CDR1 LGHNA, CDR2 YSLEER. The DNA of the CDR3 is TGCGCCAGCAGCCAAGATCAAGCCAATTGGAATGAGCAGTTCTTC. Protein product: CASSQDQANWNEQFF.

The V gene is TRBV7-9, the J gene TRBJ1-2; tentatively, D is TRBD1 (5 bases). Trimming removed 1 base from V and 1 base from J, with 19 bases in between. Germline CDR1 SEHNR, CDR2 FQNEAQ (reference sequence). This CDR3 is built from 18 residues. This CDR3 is CASSLVSGTAGINYGYTF. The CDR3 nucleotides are TGTGCCAGCAGCTTAGTATCTGGGACGGCGGGCATTAACTATGGCTACACCTTC.

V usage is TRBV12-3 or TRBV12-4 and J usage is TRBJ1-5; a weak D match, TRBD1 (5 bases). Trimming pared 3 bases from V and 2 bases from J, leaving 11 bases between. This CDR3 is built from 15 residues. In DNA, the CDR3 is TGTGCCAGCAGTTTGGGAGGGGAAGGCAATCAGCCCCAGCATTTT. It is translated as CASSLGGEGNQPQHF.

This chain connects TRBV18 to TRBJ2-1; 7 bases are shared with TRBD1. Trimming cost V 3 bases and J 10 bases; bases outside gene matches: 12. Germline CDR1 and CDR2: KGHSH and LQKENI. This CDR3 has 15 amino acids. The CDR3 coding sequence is TGTGCCAGCTCACCGGACAGGCACCCACTCGGAGAGCAGTTCTTC. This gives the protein CASSPDRHPLGEQFF.

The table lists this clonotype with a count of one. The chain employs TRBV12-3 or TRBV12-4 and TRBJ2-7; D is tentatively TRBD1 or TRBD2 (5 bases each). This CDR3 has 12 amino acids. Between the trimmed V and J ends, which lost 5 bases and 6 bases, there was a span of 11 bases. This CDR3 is CASSRGRLEQYF. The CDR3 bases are TGTGCCAGCAGTCGGGGCAGGCTCGAGCAGTACTTC.

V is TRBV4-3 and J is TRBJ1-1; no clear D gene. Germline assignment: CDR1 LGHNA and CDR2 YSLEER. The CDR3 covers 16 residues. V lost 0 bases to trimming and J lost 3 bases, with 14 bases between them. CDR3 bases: TGCGCCAGCAGCCAAGATTATGGTTCGGGTTACACTGAAGCTTTCTTT. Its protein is CASSQDYGSGYTEAFF.

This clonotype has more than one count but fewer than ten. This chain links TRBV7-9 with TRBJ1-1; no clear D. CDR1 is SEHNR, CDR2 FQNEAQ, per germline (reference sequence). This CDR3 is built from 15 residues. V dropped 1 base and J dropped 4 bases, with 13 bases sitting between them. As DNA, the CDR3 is TGTGCCAGCAGCTTAGGTTTGGGTGAGTCCACTGAAGCTTTCTTT. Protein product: CASSLGLGESTEAFF.

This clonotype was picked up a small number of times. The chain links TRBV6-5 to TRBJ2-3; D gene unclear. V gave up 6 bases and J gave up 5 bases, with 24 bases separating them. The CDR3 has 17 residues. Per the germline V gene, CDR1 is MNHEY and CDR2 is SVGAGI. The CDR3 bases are TGTGCCAGCAGGACTCGAGAGTGGATTAAGGGTGAAGATACGCAGTATTTT. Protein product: CASRTREWIKGEDTQYF.

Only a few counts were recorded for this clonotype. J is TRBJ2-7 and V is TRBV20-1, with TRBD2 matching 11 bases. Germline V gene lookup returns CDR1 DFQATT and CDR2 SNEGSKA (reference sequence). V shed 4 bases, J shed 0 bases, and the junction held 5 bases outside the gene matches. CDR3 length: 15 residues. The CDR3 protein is CSAMTSGVSSYEQYF. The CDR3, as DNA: TGCAGTGCTATGACTAGCGGGGTTAGCTCCTACGAGCAGTACTTC.

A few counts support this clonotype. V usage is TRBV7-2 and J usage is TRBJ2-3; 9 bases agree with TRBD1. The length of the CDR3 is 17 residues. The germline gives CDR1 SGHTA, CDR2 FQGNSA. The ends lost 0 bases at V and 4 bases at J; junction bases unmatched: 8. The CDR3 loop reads CASSLAEGQGFADTQYF. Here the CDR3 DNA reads TGTGCCAGCAGCTTAGCTGAGGGACAGGGTTTCGCAGATACGCAGTATTTT.